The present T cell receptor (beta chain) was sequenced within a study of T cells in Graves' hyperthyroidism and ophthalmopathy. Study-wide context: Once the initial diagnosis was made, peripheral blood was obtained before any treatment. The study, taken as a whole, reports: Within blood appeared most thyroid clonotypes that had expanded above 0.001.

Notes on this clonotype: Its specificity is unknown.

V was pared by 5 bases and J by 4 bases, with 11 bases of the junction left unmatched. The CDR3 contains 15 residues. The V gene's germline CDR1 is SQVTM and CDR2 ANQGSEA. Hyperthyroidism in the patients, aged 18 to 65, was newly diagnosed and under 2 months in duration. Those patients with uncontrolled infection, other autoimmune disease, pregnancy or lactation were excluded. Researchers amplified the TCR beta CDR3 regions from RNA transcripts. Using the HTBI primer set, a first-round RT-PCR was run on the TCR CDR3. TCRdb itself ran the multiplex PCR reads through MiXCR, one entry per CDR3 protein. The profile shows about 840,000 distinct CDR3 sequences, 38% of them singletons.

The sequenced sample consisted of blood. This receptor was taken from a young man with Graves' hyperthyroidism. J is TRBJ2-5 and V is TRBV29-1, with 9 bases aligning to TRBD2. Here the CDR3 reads CSVLRDGSGGETQYF. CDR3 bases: TGCAGCGTTTTACGCGATGGTAGCGGGGGAGAGACCCAGTACTTC.